The clone carrying this T cell receptor (beta chain) was counted between two and nine times. No antigen is known for it. Sorted populations all exceeded 95% purity. The CDR3 has 13 residues. Looked up from germline, CDR1 is KGHSH and CDR2 is LQKENI. With 2 bases removed from V and 3 bases from J, the gap between germline ends came to 8 bases. These data originate in a study of beta chain features in type 1 diabetes. Background on the study: All samples combined gave just under 110 million sorted cells for examination.

Expressed TCRB transcripts were sequenced because the entire RNA isolate underwent reverse transcription. TCRdb's copy holds only in-frame clones and misses some; the assay was immunoSEQ multiplex PCR. The data contain 350,000 to 450,000 clones, more than 11% of them seen just once; the ten biggest clones take up around 0.035%. The study's findings and limits: More deletions and fewer insertions at VDJ junctions were seen in type 1 diabetes patients.

The sequence came from a man between 25 and 39 years old in good health. The rearrangement links TRBV18 to TRBJ2-7; the D gene is possibly TRBD2 (6 bases). Input material: naive CD4+ T cells from blood. As DNA, the CDR3 is TGTGCCAGCTCACCAGGAGCGGGCTACGAGCAGTACGTC. Translating gives CASSPGAGYEQYV.